This T cell receptor beta chain was observed in a study of blood T cells in healthy people across ages. General study findings and limits: PBMC samples, being unsorted, prevented any conclusive comparison of naive and antigen-experienced cells. Older individuals had lower TCR beta diversity per million T cells (the decline was roughly linear).

This CDR3 spans 19 amino acids. Germline V gene sequence: CDR1 SGHTA, CDR2 FQGNSA. Trimming at V came to 4 bases and at J to 0 bases, leaving 18 bases not matched to a gene. A J-beta primer mix and a sample-barcoded 5' primer were used in a second PCR of about 7 to 12 cycles. TCRdb used MiXCR to reprocess the 5' RACE reads, holding one entry per CDR3 protein. Here the sample spans 750,000 to 950,000 distinct CDR3 sequences, roughly 29% being singletons. Details on this clonotype: The antigen is undetermined.

These data were likewise used in another study, on T cells of mothers and their children.

The rearrangement joins TRBV7-2 to TRBJ2-7, with 7 bases fitting TRBD2. The TCR sequence derives from a middle-aged woman in good health. Source material: blood. CDR3 sequence (DNA): TGTGCCAGCAGCTCAGACCTGGTGGCGGGGGTCACCCGCTCCTACGAGCAGTACTTC. It is translated as CASSSDLVAGVTRSYEQYF.